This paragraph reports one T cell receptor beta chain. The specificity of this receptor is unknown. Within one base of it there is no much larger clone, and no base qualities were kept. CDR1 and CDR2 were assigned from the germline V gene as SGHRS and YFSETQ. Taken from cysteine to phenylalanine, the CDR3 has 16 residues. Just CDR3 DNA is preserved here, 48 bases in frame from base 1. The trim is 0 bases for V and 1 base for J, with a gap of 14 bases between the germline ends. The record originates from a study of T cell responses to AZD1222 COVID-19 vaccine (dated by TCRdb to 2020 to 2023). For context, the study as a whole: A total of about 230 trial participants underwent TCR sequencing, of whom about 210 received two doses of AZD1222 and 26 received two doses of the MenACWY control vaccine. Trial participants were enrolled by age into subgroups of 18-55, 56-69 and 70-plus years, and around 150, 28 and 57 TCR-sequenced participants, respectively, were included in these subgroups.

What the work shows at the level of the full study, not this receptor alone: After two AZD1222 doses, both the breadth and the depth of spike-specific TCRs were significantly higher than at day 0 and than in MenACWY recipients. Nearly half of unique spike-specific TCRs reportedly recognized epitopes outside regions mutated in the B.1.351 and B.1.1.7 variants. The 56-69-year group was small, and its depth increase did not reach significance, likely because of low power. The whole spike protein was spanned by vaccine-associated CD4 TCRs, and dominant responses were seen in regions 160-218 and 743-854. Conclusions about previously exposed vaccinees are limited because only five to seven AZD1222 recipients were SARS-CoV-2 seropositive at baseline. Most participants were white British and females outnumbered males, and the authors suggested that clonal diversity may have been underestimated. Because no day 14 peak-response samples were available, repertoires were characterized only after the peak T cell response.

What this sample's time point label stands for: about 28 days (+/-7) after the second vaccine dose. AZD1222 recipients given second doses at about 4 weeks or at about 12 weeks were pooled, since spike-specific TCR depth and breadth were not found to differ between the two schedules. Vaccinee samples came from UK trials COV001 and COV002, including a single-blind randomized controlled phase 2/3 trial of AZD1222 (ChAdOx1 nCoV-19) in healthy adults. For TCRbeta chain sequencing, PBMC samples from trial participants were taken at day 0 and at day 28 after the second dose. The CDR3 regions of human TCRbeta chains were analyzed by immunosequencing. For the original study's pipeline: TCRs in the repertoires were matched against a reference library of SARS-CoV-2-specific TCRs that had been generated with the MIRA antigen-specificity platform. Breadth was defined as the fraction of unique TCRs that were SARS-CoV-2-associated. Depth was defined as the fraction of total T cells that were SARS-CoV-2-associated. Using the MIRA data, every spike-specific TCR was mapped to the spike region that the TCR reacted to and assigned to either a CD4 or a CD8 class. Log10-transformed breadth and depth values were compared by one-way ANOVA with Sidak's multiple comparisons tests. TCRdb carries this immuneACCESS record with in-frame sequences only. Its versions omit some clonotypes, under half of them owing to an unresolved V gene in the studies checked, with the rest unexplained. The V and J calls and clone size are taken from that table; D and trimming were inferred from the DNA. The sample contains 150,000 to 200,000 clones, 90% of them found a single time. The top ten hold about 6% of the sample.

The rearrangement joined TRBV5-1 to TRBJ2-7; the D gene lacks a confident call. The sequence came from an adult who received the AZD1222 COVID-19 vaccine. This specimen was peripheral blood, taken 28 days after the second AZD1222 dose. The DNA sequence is TGCGCCAGCAGCTTGGCGAGCGACGGCCTATCCTACGAGCAGTACTTC. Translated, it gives CASSLASDGLSYEQYF.